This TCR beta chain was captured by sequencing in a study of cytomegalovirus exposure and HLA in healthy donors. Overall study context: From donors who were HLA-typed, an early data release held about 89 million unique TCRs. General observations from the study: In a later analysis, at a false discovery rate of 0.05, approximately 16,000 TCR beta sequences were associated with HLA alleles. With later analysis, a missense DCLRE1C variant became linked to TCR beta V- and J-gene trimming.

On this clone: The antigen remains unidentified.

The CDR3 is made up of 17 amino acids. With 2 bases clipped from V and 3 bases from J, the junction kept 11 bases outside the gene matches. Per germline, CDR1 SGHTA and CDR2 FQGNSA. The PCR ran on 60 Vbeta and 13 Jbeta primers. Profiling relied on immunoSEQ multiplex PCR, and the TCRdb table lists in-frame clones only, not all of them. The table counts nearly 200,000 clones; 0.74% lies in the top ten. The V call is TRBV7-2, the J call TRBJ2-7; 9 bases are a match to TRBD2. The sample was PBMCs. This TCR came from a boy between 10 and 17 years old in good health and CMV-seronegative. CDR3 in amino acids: CASSLRGVRGGVYEQYF. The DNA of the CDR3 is TGTGCCAGCAGCTTACGAGGAGTGCGGGGGGGAGTCTACGAGCAGTACTTC.